These T cell receptor beta chains were read from a single sample in a study of control samples from healthy donors and cancer patients. The method was immunoSEQ multiplex PCR; TCRdb's version includes in-frame clones alone and lacks a portion of them. The sample includes about 60,000 clones, about nine tenths of them seen just once. Sequenced input: PBMCs. The source of these receptors is a woman in her forties or fifties with colorectal cancer. Both conserved end residues are part of each CDR3. A D gene is named only where the DNA matches it firmly. Some rows mark clone size as missing; the rest say once, few, many or name a class of expanded clone.

TRBV28	-	TRBJ2-7	-	TGTGCCAGCAGTTTTGCGCCTTCGACTCCCCCCTACGAGCAGTACTTC	CASSFAPSTPPYEQYF
TRBV7-9	-	TRBJ2-7	-	TGTGCCAGCAGCCTGGGCCAAAGTTATAGCTCCTACGAGCAGTACTTC	CASSLGQSYSSYEQYF
TRBV11-1	-	TRBJ1-2	-	TGTGCCAGCAGCCAGGGGAACTATGGCTACACCTTC	CASSQGNYGYTF
TRBV30	-	TRBJ1-2	-	TGTGCCTGGAGTGTTACTCGGGGAGGGAGCTATGGCTACACCTTC	CAWSVTRGGSYGYTF
TRBV6-5	-	TRBJ2-5	-	TGTGCCAGCAAAGACCAGTCCAAGTCGAAGGCCCAGTACTTC	CASKDQSKSKAQYF
TRBV19	-	TRBJ1-2	-	TGTGCCAGTAGTACCGGAGCAAATGGCTACACCTTC	CASSTGANGYTF
TRBV28	once	TRBJ2-1	TRBD1	TGTGCCAGCAGCCCCGACAGGGGGCTTGGGAGCGCCTACAATGAGCAGTTCTTC	CASSPDRGLGSAYNEQFF
TRBV7-2	-	TRBJ1-2	-	TGTGCCAGCAGCTTAACAGGCCTCTATGGCTACACCTTC	CASSLTGLYGYTF
TRBV13	-	TRBJ2-1	-	TGTGCCAGCACCCCCGACACCTACAATGAGCAGTTCTTC	CASTPDTYNEQFF
TRBV7-6	-	TRBJ1-3	-	TGTGCCAGCAGCGTCGGGACCCCGAGCTCTGGAAACACCATATATTTT	CASSVGTPSSGNTIYF
TRBV16	-	TRBJ2-3	-	TGTGCCAGCAGCCTCATAGCGTCTCGCACAGATACGCAGTATTTT	CASSLIASRTDTQYF
TRBV13	-	TRBJ2-7	TRBD1	TGTGCCAGCAGTCTCCGGGGACAGGGTCACTACGAGCAGTACTTC	CASSLRGQGHYEQYF
TRBV9	-	TRBJ2-3	TRBD2	TGTGCCAGCAGTCCTTCTAGCGGGGGGACCGCTCGCACAGATACGCAGTATTTT	CASSPSSGGTARTDTQYF
TRBV5-1	-	TRBJ1-2	-	TGCGCCAGCAGCTTGTACACCGGAAACTCTCTCAACTATGGCTACACCTTC	CASSLYTGNSLNYGYTF